This TCR beta chain was recorded in a study of cytomegalovirus exposure and HLA in healthy donors. In the study overall: Of approximately 400 genotyped donors, 81% clustered with self-reported Caucasian donors.

V lost 0 bases, J lost 4 bases, and 11 bases lay in between. The length of the CDR3 is 14 residues. Germline V gene data show CDR1 as SGDLS and CDR2 as YYNGEE. General study results and limits: Specificity for CMV antigens was confirmed in vitro for three of the CMV-associated chains. 164 TCR beta chains were listed as cytomegalovirus-associated.

For this clone: Its cognate antigen is unknown.

PCR amplification relied on 60 Vbeta primers (plus 13 Jbeta primers). The table came from immunoSEQ multiplex PCR; TCRdb's copy has only in-frame clones and leaves some out. The repertoire holds a few hundred thousand clones, with 80% as singletons. The TCR was taken from a girl aged 2 to 10 in good health and CMV-seronegative. The chain carries TRBV9 and TRBJ2-7; D is unclear. What was sequenced was PBMCs. The CDR3 here is CASSVGGDGYEQYF. The DNA of the CDR3 is TGTGCCAGCAGCGTAGGAGGAGACGGGTACGAGCAGTACTTC.